These 26 T cell receptor beta chains came from one sample sequenced in a study of blood T cell repertoires in COVID-19 (dated by TCRdb to the early 2020s). Libraries came from the immunoSEQ multiplex PCR assay. The table comes from immuneACCESS by way of TCRdb, which keeps in-frame sequences with V and J called. Part of the clones is missing from these tables; in studies checked, under half for an unresolved V gene and the rest for unknown reasons. This sample is represented by about 120,000 clones; roughly 83% of them were singletons. The ten largest clones represent almost 4% of the sample. The sequenced sample consisted of peripheral blood. The receptors originated from a woman older than 75 with acute or convalescent COVID-19.

This chain connects TRBV6-5 to TRBJ1-2; D might be TRBD1 (5 bases). CDR1 and CDR2 from the germline V gene are MNHEY and SVGAGI. Trimming shortened V by 6 bases and J by 0 bases, and 14 bases separated the two germline ends. The CDR3 runs to 15 residues. CDR3 DNA sequence: TGTGCCAGCAGGCGAGACAGCGCCTCTAACTATGGCTACACCTTC. Amino acid sequence: CASRRDSASNYGYTF.

This clone was counted once. The rearrangement joins TRBV5-4 to TRBJ2-2; 8 bases match TRBD2. This CDR3 has 16 residues. CDR1 and CDR2 from the germline V gene are SGHNT and YYREEE (reference sequence). V lost 3 bases to trimming and J lost 3 bases; unmatched junction nucleotides: 7. The DNA of the CDR3 is TGTGCCAGCAGCTCGAAAAGCGGGGGCTACACCGGGGAGCTGTTTTTT. This sequence encodes CASSSKSGGYTGELFF.

The chain carries TRBV11-1 and TRBJ2-3; D is perhaps TRBD1 (6 bases). The V gene lost 6 bases and the J gene lost 3 bases, with 10 bases spanning the gap. The CDR3 has 13 residues. The germline gives CDR1 SGHAT, CDR2 FQDESV (reference sequence). CDR3 DNA sequence: TGTGCCAGCAGAATTCAGGGGACAGATACGCAGTATTTT. This codes for CASRIQGTDTQYF. The full variable domain, in which reference TRBV11-1 and TRBJ2-3 provide the parts outside the CDR3, is EAEVAQSPRYKITEKSQAVAFWCDPISGHATLYWYRQILGQGPELLVQFQDESVVDDSQLPKDRFSAERLKGVDSTLKIQPAELGDSAMYLCASRIQGTDTQYFGPGTRLTVL.

The chain recombines TRBV7-2 with TRBJ1-2, with 10 positions matching TRBD1. The CDR3 extends over 14 amino acids. Trimming at V came to 6 bases and at J to 4 bases, leaving 5 bases not matched to a gene. Germline lookup yields CDR1 SGHTA and CDR2 FQGNSA. The CDR3 DNA follows: TGTGCCAGCAGTTCAGACAGGGGGCCCTATGGCTACACCTTC. Translated: CASSSDRGPYGYTF.

The chain combines TRBV2 with TRBJ2-3; D remains unclear. The CDR3 extends over 16 amino acids. Trimming took 0 bases from V and 1 from J, leaving 11 bases between them. The germline CDR1 and CDR2 sequences are SNHLY and FYNNEI. The CDR3 protein is CASSEARLSGTDTQYF. CDR3 coding DNA: TGTGCCAGCAGTGAAGCGCGGCTGTCTGGCACAGATACGCAGTATTTT.

The V gene is TRBV9, the J gene TRBJ1-2; 9 bases fit TRBD1. The V segment lost 5 bases and the J segment 2 bases; nucleotides outside the gene matches: 7. Looked up from germline, CDR1 is SGDLS and CDR2 is YYNGEE. There are 15 residues in the CDR3. The DNA of the CDR3 is TGTGCCAGCAGAAAGTCAACAGGGGGCAACTATGGCTACACCTTC. This gives the protein CASRKSTGGNYGYTF. The full variable domain, its missing parts supplied by reference TRBV9 and TRBJ1-2, is DSGVTQTPKHLITATGQRVTLRCSPRSGDLSVYWYQQSLDQGLQFLIQYYNGEERAKGNILERFSAQQFPDLHSELNLSSLELGDSALYFCASRKSTGGNYGYTFGSGTRLTVV.

This clone has more than one count but fewer than ten. The chain is built from TRBV27 and TRBJ1-6; TRBD1 might be the D (6 bases). This CDR3 is 16 amino acids long. Trimming took off 3 bases at V and 7 bases at J, with 16 bases between the two ends. CDR1 and CDR2 from the germline V gene are MNHEY and SMNVEV (reference sequence). The CDR3 DNA is TGTGCCAGCAGTTTGGGGCGGGGGGCTGACAATTCACCCCTCCACTTT. It yields the protein CASSLGRGADNSPLHF.

V is TRBV6-4 and J is TRBJ2-1, with 8 nucleotides matching TRBD2. Germline values: CDR1 MRHNA, CDR2 SNTAGT. This CDR3 region has 17 residues. The V gene end was trimmed by 4 bases and the J gene end by 0 bases; junction bases not matched to a gene: 8. The CDR3 loop is CASSGWTSRSSYNEQFF. CDR3 bases: TGTGCCAGCAGTGGATGGACTAGCAGGAGCTCCTACAATGAGCAGTTCTTC.

In this sample, this clone turned up once. The chain carries TRBV7-3 and TRBJ2-3, with 7 bases aligning to TRBD2. CDR3 length: 15 residues. Germline V gene data show CDR1 as SGHTA and CDR2 as FQGTGA. V lost 4 bases and J lost 2; bases outside the gene matches: 6. The CDR3 sequence: CASSSARGVTDTQYF. CDR3 nucleotide sequence: TGTGCCAGCAGCTCCGCCCGGGGGGTCACAGATACGCAGTATTTT.

The chain links TRBV6-5 to TRBJ1-1, with 9 bases identical to TRBD1. Losses at the gene ends were 5 bases for V and 3 bases for J; bases not matched to a gene: 1. This CDR3 comprises 13 residues. The germline V gene has CDR1 MNHEY and CDR2 SVGAGI. CDR3 in DNA: TGTGCCAGCAGTAGGACAGGGGACACTGAAGCTTTCTTT. As protein: CASSRTGDTEAFF.

This clone was detected only a few times. The V gene is TRBV19, the J gene TRBJ1-2; D may be TRBD1 (5 bases). Trimming took 3 bases from V and 0 from J, leaving 11 bases between them. Germline lookup yields CDR1 LNHDA and CDR2 SQIVND (reference sequence). The CDR3 sequence is 15 residues long. The CDR3 loop is CASSIGGAANYGYTF. CDR3 DNA sequence: TGTGCCAGTAGTATCGGAGGGGCGGCTAACTATGGCTACACCTTC.

This chain links TRBV11-2 with TRBJ2-7; 10 positions match TRBD1. This CDR3 region has 15 residues. From germline, CDR1 is SGHAT and CDR2 FQNNGV. V gave up 4 bases and J gave up 6 bases; unmatched junction bases: 9. The CDR3 spells CASSSGTGVAGEQYF. The CDR3 DNA follows: TGTGCCAGCAGCTCTGGGACAGGGGTTGCGGGCGAGCAGTACTTC.

This rearrangement joins TRBV3-1 (or the pseudogene TRBV3-2) to TRBJ1-3; D unresolved. CDR3 length: 15 residues. The germline V gene encodes CDR1 LGHDT and CDR2 YNNKEL (reference sequence). V lost 2 bases and J lost 0, with 8 bases in between. CDR3 in DNA: TGTGCCAGCAGCCAACTGCCGGGCTCTGGAAACACCATATATTTT. Translating gives CASSQLPGSGNTIYF.

The chain couples TRBV15 to TRBJ2-5, with a weak D call TRBD1 (5 bases). The V and J ends lost 0 bases and 4 bases respectively, with 12 bases between them. This CDR3 is built from 15 residues. Looked up from germline, CDR1 is LNHNV and CDR2 is YYDKDF (reference sequence). The CDR3 sequence is CATSRDFGRVETQYF. CDR3 in DNA: TGTGCCACCAGCAGAGATTTCGGCAGGGTAGAGACCCAGTACTTC.

This clone was seen just once. This chain connects TRBV28 to TRBJ1-6; D perhaps matches TRBD1 (5 bases). CDR1 is MDHEN and CDR2 is SYDVKM in the germline V gene. The V end was cut by 0 bases, the J end by 7 bases, with 7 bases between. This CDR3 comprises 14 residues. The CDR3 loop is CASSLWGGNSPLHF. The CDR3 DNA reads TGTGCCAGCAGTTTATGGGGGGGAAATTCACCCCTCCACTTT. Full variable domain (remainder filled in from reference TRBV28 and TRBJ1-6): DVKVTQSSRYLVKRTGEKVFLECVQDMDHENMFWYRQDPGLGLRLIYFSYDVKMKEKGDIPEGYSVSREKKERFSLILESASTNQTSMYLCASSLWGGNSPLHFGNGTRLTVT.

The CDR3 DNA is TGTGCCAGCAGCGTAGGACAGACCTACGAGCAGTACTTC. It codes for CASSVGQTYEQYF. The chain combines TRBV9 with TRBJ2-7, with D possibly being TRBD1 (5 bases). Between the trimmed V and J ends, which lost 0 bases and 2 bases, there was a span of 6 bases. The CDR3 consists of 13 residues. Germline V CDR1 and CDR2: SGDLS, YYNGEE.

The rearrangement uses TRBV5-8 and TRBJ2-3; 9 bases are a match to TRBD1. Germline-derived CDR1 and CDR2 are SGHTS and YDEGEE. This CDR3 has 15 amino acids. V dropped 4 bases and J dropped 4; count of bases not matched to a gene: 7. For the CDR3, the DNA is TGTGCCAGCAGCCCCAGGGACAGGGTGGCAGATACGCAGTATTTT. It translates to CASSPRDRVADTQYF.

The V call is TRBV15, the J call TRBJ1-1, with D unresolved. CDR1 is LNHNV, CDR2 YYDKDF, per germline (reference sequence). The V end was cut by 5 bases, the J end by 1 base, with 8 bases between. The CDR3 length is 13 residues. The CDR3 region is CATSPSGNTEAFF. The CDR3, as DNA: TGTGCCACCAGCCCCTCAGGGAACACTGAAGCTTTCTTT.

This clone turned up a few times. The chain is built from TRBV29-1 and TRBJ2-7; D remains unclear. V lost 0 bases to trimming and J lost 6 bases, with 18 bases between them. Per germline, CDR1 SQVTM and CDR2 ANQGSEA. The CDR3 is made up of 15 amino acids. CDR3 sequence reads: CSVEEAYTHSGEQYF. The CDR3 nucleotides read TGCAGCGTTGAAGAAGCATATACCCACTCGGGCGAGCAGTACTTC.

This clone was found a few times. The genes are TRBV7-9 and TRBJ1-1, with a weak D call TRBD1 (6 bases). V lost 2 bases and J 1 base, leaving 11 bases between the germline ends. Germline values: CDR1 SEHNR, CDR2 FQNEAQ (reference sequence). The CDR3 spans 15 residues. CDR3 in DNA: TGTGCCAGCAGCTTACGGGGGGCGCCGAACACTGAAGCTTTCTTT. Amino acid sequence: CASSLRGAPNTEAFF.

V usage is TRBV6-2 or TRBV6-3 and J usage is TRBJ1-1, with D maybe TRBD1 (6 bases). This CDR3 has 15 amino acids. Germline CDR1 is MNHEY and CDR2 is SVGEGT. V was pared by 3 bases and J by 4 bases, with 15 bases between. The CDR3: CASSYYGGGVTEAFF. DNA of the CDR3: TGTGCCAGCAGTTATTATGGGGGCGGTGTCACTGAAGCTTTCTTT.

The genes are TRBV7-2 and TRBJ2-5, with D possibly matching TRBD2 (6 bases). The CDR3 is made up of 15 amino acids. The germline CDR1 and CDR2 sequences are SGHTA and FQGNSA. Deletions cut 1 base from V and 2 bases from J, with 11 bases between. The CDR3 spells CASSLGWGEQETQYF. CDR3 nucleotide sequence: TGTGCCAGCAGCTTAGGTTGGGGGGAGCAAGAGACCCAGTACTTC.

The chain joins TRBV7-9 to TRBJ1-2; the match to TRBD1 covers 7 bases. In germline, CDR1 is SEHNR, CDR2 FQNEAQ (reference sequence). J lost 8 bases, V lost 3 bases, and 9 bases had no gene match. The CDR3 spans 14 residues. CDR3 bases: TGTGCCAGCAGCTTGGGACAGAATACAGACGGCTACACCTTC. Translating gives CASSLGQNTDGYTF.

This chain links TRBV9 with TRBJ1-3; D might be TRBD1 (5 bases). The V gene lost 0 bases and the J gene lost 7 bases, with 8 bases spanning the gap. Germline-derived CDR1 and CDR2 are SGDLS and YYNGEE. The CDR3 runs 13 residues. CDR3 sequence: CASSVADSNTIYF. The CDR3 DNA is TGTGCCAGCAGCGTAGCAGACAGTAACACCATATATTTT.

The chain links TRBV19 to TRBJ2-1; 10 positions match TRBD2. In germline, CDR1 is LNHDA, CDR2 SQIVND (reference sequence). V lost 3 bases, J lost 0 bases, and 5 bases stayed unmatched. The CDR3 has 17 amino acids. Here the CDR3 reads CASSIPGLAASYNEQFF. CDR3 DNA: TGTGCCAGTAGTATTCCCGGACTAGCGGCCTCCTACAATGAGCAGTTCTTC. The full variable domain, rest sourced from reference TRBV19 and TRBJ2-1, is DGGITQSPKYLFRKEGQNVTLSCEQNLNHDAMYWYRQDPGQGLRLIYYSQIVNDFQKGDIAEGYSVSREKKESFPLTVTSAQKNPTAFYLCASSIPGLAASYNEQFFGPGTRLTVL.

V is TRBV7-8 and J is TRBJ1-6; a possible D gene is TRBD1 (5 bases). Germline assignment: CDR1 SGHVS and CDR2 FQNEAQ. V lost 4 bases, J lost 10 bases, and 23 bases lay in between. This CDR3 comprises 17 residues. CDR3 protein: CASSSRQDPGSKSPLHF. The CDR3 DNA is TGTGCCAGCAGCTCCCGACAAGACCCAGGGTCGAAATCACCCCTCCACTTT.